These T cell receptor beta chains were read from a single sample in a study of blood T cell repertoires in COVID-19. Some clones are missing from TCRdb's copy, which holds only in-frame ones; the method was immunoSEQ multiplex PCR. The sample has hundreds of thousands of clones; approximately 86% are singletons. The sample was PBMCs or T cells enriched from blood (not recorded which). These TCRs come from a woman in her forties with acute COVID-19. The CDR3 runs from the conserved cysteine through the conserved F or W. Each record gives: J gene, V gene, D gene, clone size, CDR3 length, CDR3 protein, CDR3 DNA. A D gene is named only where the DNA matches it firmly. The size entry is marked missing in some rows and otherwise reads once, few, many or a size class.

TRBJ2-1,TRBV5-1,TRBD2,-,15,CASSLEASGGDEQFF,TGCGCCAGCAGCTTGGAGGCTAGCGGGGGTGACGAGCAGTTCTTC
TRBJ1-1,TRBV29-1,TRBD1,-,13,CSARDSLNTEAFF,TGCAGCGCCCGGGACAGTCTGAACACTGAAGCTTTCTTT
TRBJ2-5,TRBV19,-,-,14,CASRPYGVGETQYF,TGTGCCAGTAGACCTTACGGGGTAGGGGAGACCCAGTACTTC
TRBJ2-2,TRBV30,-,once,15,CAWSPGTLNTGELFF,TGTGCCTGGAGTCCCGGGACTTTGAACACCGGGGAGCTGTTTTTT
TRBJ2-3,TRBV7-9,-,-,16,CASSLARDRVTDTQYF,TGTGCCAGCAGCTTAGCGCGGGACAGAGTAACAGATACGCAGTATTTT
TRBJ2-4,TRBV5-6,TRBD1,-,16,CASSLGQGARWDIQYF,TGTGCCAGCAGCTTAGGGCAGGGGGCGCGGTGGGACATTCAGTACTTC
TRBJ1-5,TRBV18,-,-,13,CASSPDWDQPQHF,TGTGCCAGCTCACCAGACTGGGATCAGCCCCAGCATTTT
TRBJ1-5,TRBV15,-,-,15,CATSRDDGGVQPQHF,TGTGCCACCAGCAGAGATGATGGGGGGGTTCAGCCCCAGCATTTT
TRBJ2-2,TRBV10-2,-,once,14,CATRVSGNTGELFF,TGCGCCACACGGGTTAGCGGTAACACCGGGGAGCTGTTTTTT
TRBJ1-3,TRBV7-6,-,-,14,CASSTRVLGNTIYF,TGTGCCAGCAGCACCAGGGTTCTCGGAAACACCATATATTTT
TRBJ1-2,TRBV9,-,few,14,CASSVGGANYGYTF,TGTGCCAGCAGCGTAGGGGGAGCTAACTATGGCTACACCTTC
TRBJ2-7,TRBV25-1,-,-,14,CASSGWGERYEQYF,TGTGCCAGCAGTGGTTGGGGCGAGCGCTACGAGCAGTACTTC
TRBJ1-5,TRBV5-6,-,-,14,CASSSRGASQPQHF,TGTGCCAGCAGCTCCAGGGGTGCGAGTCAGCCCCAGCATTTT
TRBJ1-2,TRBV7-9,-,-,13,CASSHTGSYGYTF,TGTGCCAGCAGCCATACAGGCTCCTATGGCTACACCTTC
TRBJ1-2,TRBV6-5,-,-,10,CASSLYGYTF,TGTGCCAGCAGTCTATATGGCTACACCTTC
TRBJ1-2,TRBV27,-,-,13,CASRRDTNYGYTF,TGTGCCAGCAGAAGGGACACTAACTATGGCTACACCTTC
TRBJ2-2,TRBV7-9,-,-,14,CASSPGTNTGELFF,TGTGCCAGCAGCCCCGGGACAAACACCGGGGAGCTGTTTTTT
TRBJ2-3,TRBV11-3,-,once,14,CASSPGGVTDTQYF,TGTGCCAGCAGCCCCGGCGGGGTCACAGATACGCAGTATTTT
TRBJ1-1,TRBV5-1,-,-,13,CASSPRVGTEAFF,TGCGCCAGCAGCCCCAGGGTCGGCACTGAAGCTTTCTTT
TRBJ2-7,TRBV7-2,-,once,15,CASSLSSRVGFEQYF,TGTGCCAGCAGCTTATCCTCTCGGGTCGGCTTCGAGCAGTACTTC
TRBJ2-7,TRBV2,TRBD1,-,14,CANTPDRGKYEQYF,TGTGCCAACACACCGGACAGGGGCAAATACGAGCAGTACTTC
TRBJ2-3,TRBV24-1,TRBD2,-,18,CATSDRTSGGPSTDTQYF,TGTGCCACCAGTGACCGGACTAGCGGGGGCCCCAGCACAGATACGCAGTATTTT